This T cell receptor (beta chain) is from a study of vaccination and CD4 T cells after COVID-19. Study results and caveats: For convalescent patients, 304 of the 307 vaccine-specific clones analyzed were classified as spike mono-reactive.

Sequencing of DNA taken from cultured CD4+ T cells relied on the Oncomine TCR Beta short-read assay. The source of extracted genomic DNA was cultured CD4+ T cells. One entry per CDR3 protein results from TCRdb running MiXCR on the PCR reads. The sample lists 8,000 or so distinct CDR3 sequences, approximately 22% occurring once. Of note for this clonotype: Its antigen is unknown.

This CDR3 is 16 amino acids long. The germline V gene has CDR1 SGHNT and CDR2 YYREEE (reference sequence). The V gene end was trimmed by 4 bases and the J gene end by 6 bases; junction bases not matched to a gene: 10. Treatment in this sample: roughly 10-day PBMC culture with coronavirus spike peptide pools or control peptides (ViraFEST assay). The chain is built from TRBV5-4 and TRBJ2-5, with 12 bases matching TRBD1. The sequences come from CD4+ T cells from blood, cultured in vitro, collected after SARS-CoV-2 vaccination. The receptor's source is a human donor who had recovered from COVID-19. The CDR3 loop reads CASSHGTGGSGKTQYF. The CDR3 coding sequence is TGTGCCAGCAGCCACGGGACAGGGGGCTCGGGAAAGACCCAGTACTTC. Filled out from reference TRBV5-4 and TRBJ2-5, the complete variable domain reads ETGVTQSPTHLIKTRGQQVTLRCSSQSGHNTVSWYQQALGQGPQFIFQYYREEENGRGNFPPRFSGLQFPNYSSELNVNALELDDSALYLCASSHGTGGSGKTQYFGPGTRLLVL.